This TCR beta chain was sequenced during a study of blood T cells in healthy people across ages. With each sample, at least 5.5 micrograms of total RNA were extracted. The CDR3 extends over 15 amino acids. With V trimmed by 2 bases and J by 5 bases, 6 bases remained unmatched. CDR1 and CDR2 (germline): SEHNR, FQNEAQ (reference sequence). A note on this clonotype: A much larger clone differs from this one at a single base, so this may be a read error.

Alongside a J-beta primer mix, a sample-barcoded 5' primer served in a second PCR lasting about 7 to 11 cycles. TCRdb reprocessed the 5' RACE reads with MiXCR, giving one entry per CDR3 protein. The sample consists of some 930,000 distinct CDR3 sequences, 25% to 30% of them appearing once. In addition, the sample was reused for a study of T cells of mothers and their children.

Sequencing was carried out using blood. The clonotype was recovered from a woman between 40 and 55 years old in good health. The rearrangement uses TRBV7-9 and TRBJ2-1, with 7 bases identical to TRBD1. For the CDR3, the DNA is TGTGCCAGCAGCTTAACCGGGGACAGCGACAATGAGCAGTTCTTC. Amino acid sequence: CASSLTGDSDNEQFF.